The clone carrying this TCR beta chain showed up just once. Its antigen is not identified. A read error may be the cause here, since a much bigger clone is one base away. The entry originates in a study of T cells after yellow fever vaccination. About the study: SMART-Seq v4 Ultra Low Input prepared libraries from low-cell fractions.

Study conclusions and caveats: Clones from primary vaccination mostly reappeared after the booster (around 96% CD4, approximately 88% CD8). The secondary response peaked faster, at day 5 versus 15, but was weaker.

A process of 5'RACE template switching, which added a universal primer site and UMIs, was used to make TCR cDNA. Via MiXCR, TCRdb re-called the 5' RACE reads, giving one row per CDR3 protein. The table lists about 120,000 distinct CDR3 sequences, 7.2% of them singletons. There are 20 residues in the CDR3. Germline CDR1 reads SGHAT; CDR2 reads FQNNGV. The origin of this receptor is a man aged 18 to 30 who received the YFV17D yellow fever vaccine. This sample comprised CD4+ T cells sorted from PBMCs, obtained roughly seven weeks after the first yellow fever vaccination. The chain links TRBV11-2 to TRBJ2-2; 10 bases agree with TRBD2. CDR3 sequence (DNA): TGTGCCAGCAGCTTAGGGGGGCGCTGGGAGCGGGGGGGCGTCACCGCGGAGCTGTTTTTT. Protein sequence: CASSLGGRWERGGVTAELFF.